This TCR beta chain comes out of a study of molecular identifiers for immune sequencing clone quantification. About the study: Naive CD8 RNA (around 20,000 or 100,000 cells) was divided into five aliquots, with four sequenced.

The sample holds many counts of this clonotype. Antigen: not known. For bulk TCR libraries, previously described methods and listed TCR primers were used. MiXCR, run by TCRdb on the PCR reads, gives a single entry per CDR3 protein. The sample records about 100,000 distinct CDR3 sequences, 35% to 40% being singletons. Source material for naive CD8 libraries was about 19,000 to 1,100,000 sorted cells, with 10%, 30% or 50% RNA. The study, taken as a whole, reports: Beyond 20 RNA copies, clones held over 97% of effector molecules, compared with under 1% in naive cells.

CDR1 is MNHEY, CDR2 SVGAGI, per germline. V shed 4 bases and J 0 bases; nucleotides not matched to a gene: 7. The CDR3 sequence is 16 residues long. Sequenced sample: naive CD8+ T cells from blood, with Jurkat cell RNA spiked in. Subset indicated: FACS-sorted CD8+CD4-CCR7+CD45RA+ naive T cells. The TCR sequence derives from a human donor in good health. Some libraries in this study had Jurkat cell RNA spiked in. The V call is TRBV6-5, the J call TRBJ1-1; 8 bases map to TRBD1. The CDR3 region has the DNA TGTGCCAGCAGTTCAACAGGGGGAAGCATGAACACTGAAGCTTTCTTT. It is translated as CASSSTGGSMNTEAFF.